Here is one T cell receptor (beta chain) with its context. Its antigen is currently unknown. One entry per CDR3 protein results from TCRdb running MiXCR on the 5' RACE reads. The repertoire holds roughly 440,000 distinct CDR3 sequences, with roughly a sixth as singletons. The data were obtained in a study of CD8 T cells in ankylosing spondylitis. Study-wide points: Apparently characteristic of ankylosing spondylitis blood was a TCR beta motif (roughly 8 highly homologous variants).

The V gene's germline CDR1 is SGHRS and CDR2 YFSETQ. The CDR3 runs to 16 residues. Trimming stripped 4 bases from V and 0 bases from J, with 14 bases between. The V and J genes are TRBV5-1 and TRBJ1-3; the D gene is possibly TRBD1 (6 bases). Input material: blood, either unsorted or a sorted T cell fraction (not recorded which). The sequence derives from a male donor with ankylosing spondylitis. CDR3 loop: CASSPGQTSSGNTIYF. The CDR3 nucleotides read TGCGCCAGCAGCCCAGGACAGACGAGCTCTGGAAACACCATATATTTT.